This T cell receptor (beta chain) stems from a study of human T cells and chemical hapten exposure. Study summary: 2% DPC applied to a roughly 2 cm by roughly 2 cm arm area sensitized donors.

Sample time point: pre-sensitization, week 0. Treatment here: therapeutic diphenylcyclopropenone sensitization with weekly scalp DPC. One entry per CDR3 protein results from TCRdb running MiXCR on the RACE reads. Of a few hundred thousand distinct CDR3 sequences detected, about 9% appear once; the ten largest clones hold roughly 2.5%. This clonotype was detected ten times or more. What it binds is unknown. General study findings and limits: Controls formed significantly fewer large CDR3 similarity clusters than expanded TCRs did.

The germline gives CDR1 MNHEY, CDR2 SVGAGI. The CDR3 sequence is 18 residues long. J was trimmed by 2 bases and V by 5 bases; bases with no gene match: 15. This receptor was taken from a woman aged 40 to 55 with alopecia areata. Some clones in this sample may be carry-over from other donors' samples. The sequencing used whole blood, collected in connection with sensitization to the hapten diphenylcyclopropenone (DPC). V usage is TRBV6-5 and J usage is TRBJ2-7; 10 nucleotides match TRBD2. The CDR3 DNA reads TGTGCCAGCAGTCAGACAGGGGTCGGGCTAGCGGGAGCCTACGAGCAGTACTTC. It encodes CASSQTGVGLAGAYEQYF.